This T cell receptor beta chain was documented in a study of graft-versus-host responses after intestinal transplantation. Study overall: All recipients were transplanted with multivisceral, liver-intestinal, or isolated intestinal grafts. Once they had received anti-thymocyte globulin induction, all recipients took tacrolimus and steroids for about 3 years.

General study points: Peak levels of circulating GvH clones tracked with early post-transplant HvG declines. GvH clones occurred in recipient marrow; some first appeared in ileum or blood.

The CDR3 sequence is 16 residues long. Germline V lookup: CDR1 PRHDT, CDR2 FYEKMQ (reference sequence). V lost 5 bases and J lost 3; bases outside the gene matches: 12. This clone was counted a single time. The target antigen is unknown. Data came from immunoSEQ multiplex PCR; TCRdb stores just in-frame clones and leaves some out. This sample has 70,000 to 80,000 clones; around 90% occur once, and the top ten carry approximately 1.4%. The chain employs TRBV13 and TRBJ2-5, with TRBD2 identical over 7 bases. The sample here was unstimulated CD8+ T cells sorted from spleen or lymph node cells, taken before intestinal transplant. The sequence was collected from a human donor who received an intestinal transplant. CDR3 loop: CASSGTGLGGEETQYF. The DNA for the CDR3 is TGTGCCAGCAGCGGGACGGGGCTTGGGGGGGAAGAGACCCAGTACTTC. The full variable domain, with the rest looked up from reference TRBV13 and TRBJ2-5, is AAGVIQSPRHLIKEKRETATLKCYPIPRHDTVYWYQQGPGQDPQFLISFYEKMQSDKGSIPDRFSAQQFSDYHSELNMSSLELGDSALYFCASSGTGLGGEETQYFGPGTRLLVL.